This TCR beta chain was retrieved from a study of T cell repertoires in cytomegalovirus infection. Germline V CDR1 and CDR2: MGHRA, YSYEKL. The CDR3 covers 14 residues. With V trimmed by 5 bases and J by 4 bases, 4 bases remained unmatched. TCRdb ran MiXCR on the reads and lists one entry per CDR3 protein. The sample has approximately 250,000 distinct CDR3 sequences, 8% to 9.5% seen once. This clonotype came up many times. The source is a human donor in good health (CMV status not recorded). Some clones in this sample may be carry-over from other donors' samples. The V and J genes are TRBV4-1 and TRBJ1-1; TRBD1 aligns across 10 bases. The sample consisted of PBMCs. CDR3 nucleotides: TGCGCCAGCAGCTACCGGGACAGGGGCACTGAAGCTTTCTTT. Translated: CASSYRDRGTEAFF.